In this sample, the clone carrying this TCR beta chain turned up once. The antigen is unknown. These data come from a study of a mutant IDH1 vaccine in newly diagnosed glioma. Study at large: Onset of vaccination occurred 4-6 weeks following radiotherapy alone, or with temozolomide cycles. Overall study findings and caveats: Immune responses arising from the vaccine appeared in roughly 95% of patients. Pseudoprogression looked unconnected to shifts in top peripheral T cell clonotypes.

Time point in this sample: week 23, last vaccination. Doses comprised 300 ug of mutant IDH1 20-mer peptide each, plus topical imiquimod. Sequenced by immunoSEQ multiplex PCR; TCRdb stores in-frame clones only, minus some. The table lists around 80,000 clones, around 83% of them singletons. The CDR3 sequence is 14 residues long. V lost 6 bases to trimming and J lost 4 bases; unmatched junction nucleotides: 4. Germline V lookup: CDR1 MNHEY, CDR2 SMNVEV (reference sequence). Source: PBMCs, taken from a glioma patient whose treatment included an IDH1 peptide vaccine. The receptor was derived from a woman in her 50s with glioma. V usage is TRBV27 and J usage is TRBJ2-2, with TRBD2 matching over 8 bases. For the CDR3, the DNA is TGTGCCAGCAGGCCCGGGACTAGCACCGGGGAGCTGTTTTTT. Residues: CASRPGTSTGELFF.